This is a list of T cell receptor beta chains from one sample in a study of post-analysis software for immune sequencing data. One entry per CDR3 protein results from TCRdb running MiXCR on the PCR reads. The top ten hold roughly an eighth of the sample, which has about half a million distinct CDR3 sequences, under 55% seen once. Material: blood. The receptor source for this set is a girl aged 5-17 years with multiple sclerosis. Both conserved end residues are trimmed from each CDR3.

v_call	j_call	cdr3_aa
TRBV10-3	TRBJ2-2	AITVDRDTGELF
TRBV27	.	ASSLLGTQLNEQY
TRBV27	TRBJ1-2	ASSLTQFYGYT
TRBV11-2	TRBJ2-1	ASSLIKGEGYNEQF
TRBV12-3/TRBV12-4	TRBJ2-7	ASAKRGESPYEQY
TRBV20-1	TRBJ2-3	SARAEGRTDTQY
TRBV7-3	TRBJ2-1	ASSLEAGKAYNEQF
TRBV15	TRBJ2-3	ATSSAGGQDTQY
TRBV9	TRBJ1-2	ASSVPGRDGYT
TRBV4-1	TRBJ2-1	ASNQVVGGDEQF
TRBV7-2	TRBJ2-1	ASSLGIEQF
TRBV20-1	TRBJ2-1	SARGPGQNYNEQF
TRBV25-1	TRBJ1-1	ASSEQGATDTEAF
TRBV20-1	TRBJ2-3	SALIGGWNTDTQY
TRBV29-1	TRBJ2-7	SVEDLRDSSYEQY
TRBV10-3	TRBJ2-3	AISESTGADTQY
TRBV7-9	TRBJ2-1	ASSLAVALRNEQF
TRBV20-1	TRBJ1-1	SAPADRGRGEAF
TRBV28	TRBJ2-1	ASSLLARNEQF
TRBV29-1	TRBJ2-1	SVEVQDYNEQF
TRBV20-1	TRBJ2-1	SAVRDQIVDEQF
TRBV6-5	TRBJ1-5	ASSPTGTQAHQPQH
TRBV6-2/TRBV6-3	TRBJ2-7	ASSYSTHEQY
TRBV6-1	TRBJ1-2	ASRGDRAGGYT